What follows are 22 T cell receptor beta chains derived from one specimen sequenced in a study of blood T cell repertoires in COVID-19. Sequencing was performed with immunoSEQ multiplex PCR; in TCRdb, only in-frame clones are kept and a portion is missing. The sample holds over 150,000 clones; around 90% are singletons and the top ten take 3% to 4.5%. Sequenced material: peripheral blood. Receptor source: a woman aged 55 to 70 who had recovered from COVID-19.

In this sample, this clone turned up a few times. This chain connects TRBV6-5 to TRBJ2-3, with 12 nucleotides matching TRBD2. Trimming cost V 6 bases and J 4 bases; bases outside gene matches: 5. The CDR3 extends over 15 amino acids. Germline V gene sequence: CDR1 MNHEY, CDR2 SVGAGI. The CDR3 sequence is CASRRPSGGADTQYF. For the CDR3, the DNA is TGTGCCAGCAGGCGACCTAGCGGGGGGGCAGATACGCAGTATTTT.

DNA for the CDR3: TGCGCCAGCAGGGGAGACAGGGTGCCAGATACGCAGTATTTT. The encoded protein is CASRGDRVPDTQYF. The chain is built from TRBV5-1 and TRBJ2-3; 7 positions match TRBD1. This CDR3 spans 14 amino acids. Per the germline V gene, CDR1 is SGHRS and CDR2 is YFSETQ. Trimming at V came to 5 bases and at J to 4 bases, leaving 7 bases not matched to a gene.

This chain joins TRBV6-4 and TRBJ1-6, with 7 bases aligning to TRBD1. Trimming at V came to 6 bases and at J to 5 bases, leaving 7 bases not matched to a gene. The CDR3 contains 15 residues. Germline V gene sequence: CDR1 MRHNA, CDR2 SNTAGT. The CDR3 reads CASRRDSRNNSPLHF. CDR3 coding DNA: TGTGCCAGCAGGAGGGACAGCCGGAATAATTCACCCCTCCACTTT.

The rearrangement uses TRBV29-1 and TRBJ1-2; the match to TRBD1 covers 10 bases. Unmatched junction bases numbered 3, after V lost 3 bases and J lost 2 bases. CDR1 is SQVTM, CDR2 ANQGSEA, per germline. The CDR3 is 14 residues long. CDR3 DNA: TGCAGCGTTGAGCGGGACAGGGGAAACTATGGCTACACCTTC. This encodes CSVERDRGNYGYTF.

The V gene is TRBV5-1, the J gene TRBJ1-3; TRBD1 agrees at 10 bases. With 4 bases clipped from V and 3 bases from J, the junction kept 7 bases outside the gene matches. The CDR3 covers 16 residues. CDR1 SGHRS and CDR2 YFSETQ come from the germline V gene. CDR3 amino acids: CASSVGTGALGNTIYF. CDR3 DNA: TGCGCCAGCAGCGTGGGGACAGGGGCTCTTGGAAACACCATATATTTT. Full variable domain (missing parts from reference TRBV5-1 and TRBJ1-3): KAGVTQTPRYLIKTRGQQVTLSCSPISGHRSVSWYQQTPGQGLQFLFEYFSETQRNKGNFPGRFSGRQFSNSRSEMNVSTLELGDSALYLCASSVGTGALGNTIYFGEGSWLTVV.

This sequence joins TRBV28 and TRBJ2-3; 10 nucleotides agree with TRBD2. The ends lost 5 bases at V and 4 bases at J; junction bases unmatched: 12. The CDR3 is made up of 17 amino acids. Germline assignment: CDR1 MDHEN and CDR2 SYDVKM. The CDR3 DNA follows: TGTGCCAGCAGTCCCGTTTCGGGACTAGCGCTCGCAGATACGCAGTATTTT. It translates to CASSPVSGLALADTQYF.

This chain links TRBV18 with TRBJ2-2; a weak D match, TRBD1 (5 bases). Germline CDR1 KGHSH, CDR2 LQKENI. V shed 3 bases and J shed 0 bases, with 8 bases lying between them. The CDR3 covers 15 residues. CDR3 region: CASSPGQSNTGELFF. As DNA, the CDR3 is TGTGCCAGCTCACCGGGGCAGTCGAACACCGGGGAGCTGTTTTTT.

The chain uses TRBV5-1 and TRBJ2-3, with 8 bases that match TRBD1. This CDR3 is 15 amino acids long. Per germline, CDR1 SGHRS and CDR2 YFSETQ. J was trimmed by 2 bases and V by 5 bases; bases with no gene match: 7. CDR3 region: CASRDSGGDTDTQYF. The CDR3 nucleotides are TGCGCCAGCAGGGACTCAGGGGGCGACACAGATACGCAGTATTTT.

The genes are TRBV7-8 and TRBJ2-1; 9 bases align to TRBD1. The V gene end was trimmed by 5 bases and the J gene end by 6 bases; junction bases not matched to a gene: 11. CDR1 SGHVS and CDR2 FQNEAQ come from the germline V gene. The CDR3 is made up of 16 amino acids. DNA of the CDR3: TGTGCCAGCAGCATCTACAGGGGGCGAGCCCGCAATGAGCAGTTCTTC. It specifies CASSIYRGRARNEQFF.

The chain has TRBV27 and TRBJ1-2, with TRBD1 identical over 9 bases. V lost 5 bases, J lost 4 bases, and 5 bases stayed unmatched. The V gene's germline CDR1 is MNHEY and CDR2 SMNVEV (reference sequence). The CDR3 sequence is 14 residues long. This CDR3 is CASSPSTGGYGYTF. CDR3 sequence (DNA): TGTGCCAGCAGTCCCTCGACAGGGGGCTATGGCTACACCTTC.

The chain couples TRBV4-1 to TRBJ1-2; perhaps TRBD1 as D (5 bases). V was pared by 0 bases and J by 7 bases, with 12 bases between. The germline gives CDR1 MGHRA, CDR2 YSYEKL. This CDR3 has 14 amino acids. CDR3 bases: TGCGCCAGCAGCCAAGACAGGGTCCCTGCTGGCTACACCTTC. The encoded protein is CASSQDRVPAGYTF.

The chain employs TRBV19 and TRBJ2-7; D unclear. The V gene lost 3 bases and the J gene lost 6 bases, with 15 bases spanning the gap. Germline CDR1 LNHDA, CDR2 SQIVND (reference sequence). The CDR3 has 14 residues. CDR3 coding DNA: TGTGCCAGTAGTATTGGAGTTCCCGAGTCCGAGCAGTACTTC. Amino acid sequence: CASSIGVPESEQYF.

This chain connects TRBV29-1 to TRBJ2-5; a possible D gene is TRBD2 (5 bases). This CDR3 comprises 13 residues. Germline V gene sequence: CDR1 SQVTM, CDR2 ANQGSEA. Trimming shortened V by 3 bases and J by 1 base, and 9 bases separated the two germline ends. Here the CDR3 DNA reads TGCAGCGTTGACAGAGCGGTCCAAGAGACCCAGTACTTC. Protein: CSVDRAVQETQYF.

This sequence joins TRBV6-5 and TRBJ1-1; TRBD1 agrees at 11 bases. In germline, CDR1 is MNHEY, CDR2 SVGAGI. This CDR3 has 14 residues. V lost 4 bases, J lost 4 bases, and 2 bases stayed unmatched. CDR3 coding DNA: TGTGCCAGCAGTTGGGACAGGGGGAGCACTGAAGCTTTCTTT. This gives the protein CASSWDRGSTEAFF.

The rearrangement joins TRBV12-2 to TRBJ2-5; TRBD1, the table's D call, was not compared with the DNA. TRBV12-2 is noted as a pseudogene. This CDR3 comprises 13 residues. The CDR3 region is CASLRDSQETQYF. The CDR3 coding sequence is TGTGCAAGTCTAAGAGACAGTCAAGAGACCCAGTACTTC.

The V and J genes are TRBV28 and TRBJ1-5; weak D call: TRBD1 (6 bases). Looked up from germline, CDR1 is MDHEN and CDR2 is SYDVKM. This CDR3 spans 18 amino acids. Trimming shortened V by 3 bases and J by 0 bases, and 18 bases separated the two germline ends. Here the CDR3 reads CASSFDQDSPYSNQPQHF. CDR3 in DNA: TGTGCCAGCAGTTTCGATCAGGACAGCCCTTATAGCAATCAGCCCCAGCATTTT.

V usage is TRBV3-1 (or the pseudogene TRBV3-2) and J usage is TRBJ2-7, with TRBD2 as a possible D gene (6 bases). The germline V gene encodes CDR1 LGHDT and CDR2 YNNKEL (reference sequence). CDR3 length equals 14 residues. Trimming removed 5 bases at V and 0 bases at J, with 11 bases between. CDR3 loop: CASSIMGGSYEQYF. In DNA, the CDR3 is TGTGCCAGCAGCATTATGGGAGGCTCCTACGAGCAGTACTTC.

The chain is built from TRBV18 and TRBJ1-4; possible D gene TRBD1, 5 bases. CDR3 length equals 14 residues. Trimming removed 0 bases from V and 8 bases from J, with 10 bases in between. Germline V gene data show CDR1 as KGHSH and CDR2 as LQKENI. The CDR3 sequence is CASSPPWGEEKLFF. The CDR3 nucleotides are TGTGCCAGCTCACCACCCTGGGGCGAAGAAAAACTGTTTTTT. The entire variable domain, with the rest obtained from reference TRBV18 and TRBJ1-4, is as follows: NAGVMQNPRHLVRRRGQEARLRCSPMKGHSHVYWYRQLPEEGLKFMVYLQKENIIDESGMPKERFSAEFPKEGPSILRIQQVVRGDSAAYFCASSPPWGEEKLFFGSGTQLSVL.

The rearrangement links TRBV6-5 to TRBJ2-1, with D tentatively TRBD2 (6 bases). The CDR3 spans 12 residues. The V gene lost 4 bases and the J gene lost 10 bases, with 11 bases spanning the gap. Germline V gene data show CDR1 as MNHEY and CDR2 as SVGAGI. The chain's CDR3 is CASSSGREEQFF. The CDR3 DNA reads TGTGCCAGCAGTTCGGGACGGGAGGAGCAGTTCTTC.

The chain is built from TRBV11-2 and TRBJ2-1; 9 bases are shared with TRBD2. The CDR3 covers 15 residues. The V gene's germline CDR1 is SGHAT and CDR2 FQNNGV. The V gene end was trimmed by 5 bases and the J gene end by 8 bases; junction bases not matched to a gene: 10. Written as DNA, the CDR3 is TGTGCCAGCAGCCCCCTGGCGGGGGGGCCCTATGAGCAGTTCTTC. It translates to CASSPLAGGPYEQFF.

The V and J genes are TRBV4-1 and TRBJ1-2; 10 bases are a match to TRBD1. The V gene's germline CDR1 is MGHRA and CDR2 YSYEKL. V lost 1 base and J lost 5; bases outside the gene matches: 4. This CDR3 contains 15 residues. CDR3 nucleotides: TGCGCCAGCAGCCAAGCCGGGACAGGGGATTATGGCTACACCTTC. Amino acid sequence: CASSQAGTGDYGYTF.

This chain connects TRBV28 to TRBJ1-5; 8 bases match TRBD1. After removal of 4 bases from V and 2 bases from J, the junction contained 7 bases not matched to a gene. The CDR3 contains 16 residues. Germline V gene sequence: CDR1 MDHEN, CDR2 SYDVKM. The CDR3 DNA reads TGTGCCAGCAGTTCCTCGACAGGGGATGGCAATCAGCCCCAGCATTTT. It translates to CASSSSTGDGNQPQHF.